The clone carrying this TCR beta chain has only one observation. Its specificity is unknown. Germline values: CDR1 MNHEY, CDR2 SMNVEV (reference sequence). V was cut by 4 bases and J by 6 bases, with 16 bases left in between. The CDR3 spans 14 residues. This entry is derived from a study of shared clonotypes between healthy human individuals. Study outcomes and limitations: When compared with the clonotypes that were shared by all four sorted-subset donors, the non-shared clonotypes turned out to have lower generation probabilities. Several donors showed sharing of approximately 5% of naive CD4 clonotypes.

The repertoire was sequenced with immunoSEQ multiplex PCR; TCRdb's copy has only in-frame clones and lacks some. The repertoire holds just over 2,000,000 clones, 90% to 95% seen once, with under 0.15% in the top ten. The chain couples TRBV27 to TRBJ2-7, with TRBD1 as a possible D gene (6 bases). The sample was naive CD4+ T cells sorted from blood. Subset defined: CD45RA+ positively selected. The TCR was taken from a man aged 18 to 35 in good health. The CDR3 protein is CASSSPSAGAEQYF. CDR3 bases: TGTGCCAGCAGTTCCCCATCCGCAGGGGCCGAGCAGTACTTC.